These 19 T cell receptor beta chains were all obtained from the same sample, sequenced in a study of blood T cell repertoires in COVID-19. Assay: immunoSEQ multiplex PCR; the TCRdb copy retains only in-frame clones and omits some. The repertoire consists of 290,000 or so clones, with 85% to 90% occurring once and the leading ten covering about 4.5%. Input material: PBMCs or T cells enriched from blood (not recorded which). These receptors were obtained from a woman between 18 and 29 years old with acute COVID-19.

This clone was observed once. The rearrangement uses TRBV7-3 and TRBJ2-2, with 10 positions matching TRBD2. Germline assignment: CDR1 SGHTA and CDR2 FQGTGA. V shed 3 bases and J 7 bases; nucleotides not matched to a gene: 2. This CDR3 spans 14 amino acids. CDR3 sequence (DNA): TGTGCCAGCAGCTTGCGGACTAGCGGCGGGGAGCTGTTTTTT. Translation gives CASSLRTSGGELFF.

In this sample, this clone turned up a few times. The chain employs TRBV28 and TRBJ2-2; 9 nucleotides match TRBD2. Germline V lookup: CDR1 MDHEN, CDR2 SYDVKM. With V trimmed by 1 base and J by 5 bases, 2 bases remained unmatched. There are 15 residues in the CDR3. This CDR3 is CASSLLGLATGELFF. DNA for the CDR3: TGTGCCAGCAGTTTATTAGGACTAGCGACCGGGGAGCTGTTTTTT.

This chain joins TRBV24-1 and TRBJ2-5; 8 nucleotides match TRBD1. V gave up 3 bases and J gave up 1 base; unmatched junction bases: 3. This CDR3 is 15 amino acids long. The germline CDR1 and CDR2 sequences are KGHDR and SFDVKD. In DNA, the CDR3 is TGTGCCACCAGTGATGCCCAGGGGGCCCAAGAGACCCAGTACTTC. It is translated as CATSDAQGAQETQYF.

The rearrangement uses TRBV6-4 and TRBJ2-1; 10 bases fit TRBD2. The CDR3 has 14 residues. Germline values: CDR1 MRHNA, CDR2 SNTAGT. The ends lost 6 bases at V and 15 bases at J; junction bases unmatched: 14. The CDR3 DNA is TGTGCCAGCAGAGAAGAGACTAGCGGGTCGTCGCTGTTCTTC. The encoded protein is CASREETSGSSLFF.

CDR3 nucleotide sequence: TGTGCCAGTAGTATAAGGGGACTAATAAATAATGAGCAGTTCTTC. This gives the protein CASSIRGLINNEQFF. The chain joins TRBV19 to TRBJ2-1, with 7 bases that match TRBD2. The CDR3 length is 15 residues. In germline, CDR1 is LNHDA, CDR2 SQIVND (reference sequence). The ends lost 2 bases at V and 7 bases at J; junction bases unmatched: 8.

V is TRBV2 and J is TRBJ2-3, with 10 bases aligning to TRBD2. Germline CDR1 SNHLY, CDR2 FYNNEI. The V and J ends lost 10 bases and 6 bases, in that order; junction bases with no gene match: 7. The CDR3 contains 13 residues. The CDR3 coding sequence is TGTGCCATTAAGCGGGAGGGAGGGGATACGCAGTATTTT. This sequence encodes CAIKREGGDTQYF. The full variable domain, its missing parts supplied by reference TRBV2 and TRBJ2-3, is EPEVTQTPSHQVTQMGQEVILRCVPISNHLYFYWYRQILGQKVEFLVSFYNNEISEKSEIFDDQFSVERPDGSNFTLKIRSTKLEDSAMYFCAIKREGGDTQYFGPGTRLTVL.

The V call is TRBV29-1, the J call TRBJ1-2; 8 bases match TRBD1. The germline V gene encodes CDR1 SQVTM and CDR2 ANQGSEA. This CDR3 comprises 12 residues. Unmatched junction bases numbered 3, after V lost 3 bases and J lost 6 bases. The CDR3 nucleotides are TGCAGCGTTGAGGGACAGGAGGATGGCTACACCTTC. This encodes CSVEGQEDGYTF.

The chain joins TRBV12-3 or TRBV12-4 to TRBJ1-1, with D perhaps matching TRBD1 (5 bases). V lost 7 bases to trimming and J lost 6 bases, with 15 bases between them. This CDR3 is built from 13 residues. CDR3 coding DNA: TGTGCCAGCACCTTGGAGACAGTTGCTGAAGCTTTCTTT. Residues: CASTLETVAEAFF.

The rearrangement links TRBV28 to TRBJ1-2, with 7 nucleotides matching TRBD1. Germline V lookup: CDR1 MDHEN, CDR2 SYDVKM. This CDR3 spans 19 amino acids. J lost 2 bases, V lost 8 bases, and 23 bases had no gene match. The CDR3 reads CASDKAVTLWGQKNYGYTF. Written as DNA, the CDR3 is TGTGCCAGCGATAAAGCTGTAACATTGTGGGGACAGAAGAACTATGGCTACACCTTC.

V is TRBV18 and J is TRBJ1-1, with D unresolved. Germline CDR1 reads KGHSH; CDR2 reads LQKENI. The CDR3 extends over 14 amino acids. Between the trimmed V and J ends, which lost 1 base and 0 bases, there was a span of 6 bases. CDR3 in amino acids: CASSPLAVNTEAFF. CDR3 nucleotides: TGTGCCAGCTCACCACTCGCGGTGAACACTGAAGCTTTCTTT.

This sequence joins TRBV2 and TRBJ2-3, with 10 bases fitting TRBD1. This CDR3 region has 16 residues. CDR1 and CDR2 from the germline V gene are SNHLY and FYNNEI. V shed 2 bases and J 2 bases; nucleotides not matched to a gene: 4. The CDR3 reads CASSELGQGYTDTQYF. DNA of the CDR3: TGTGCCAGCAGTGAACTGGGACAGGGGTACACAGATACGCAGTATTTT.

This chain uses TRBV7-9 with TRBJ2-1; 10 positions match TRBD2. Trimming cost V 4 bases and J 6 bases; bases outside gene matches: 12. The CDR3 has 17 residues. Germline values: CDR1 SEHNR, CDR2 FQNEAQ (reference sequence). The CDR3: CASSWGGRSSGSNEQFF. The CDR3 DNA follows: TGTGCCAGCAGCTGGGGGGGAAGGTCTAGCGGGAGCAATGAGCAGTTCTTC.

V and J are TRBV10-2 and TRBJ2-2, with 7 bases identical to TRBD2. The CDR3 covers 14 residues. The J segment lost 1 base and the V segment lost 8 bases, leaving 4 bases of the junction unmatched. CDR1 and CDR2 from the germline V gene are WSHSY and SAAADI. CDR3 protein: CASGGLLNTGELFF. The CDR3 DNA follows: TGCGCCAGCGGGGGACTACTGAACACCGGGGAGCTGTTTTTT.

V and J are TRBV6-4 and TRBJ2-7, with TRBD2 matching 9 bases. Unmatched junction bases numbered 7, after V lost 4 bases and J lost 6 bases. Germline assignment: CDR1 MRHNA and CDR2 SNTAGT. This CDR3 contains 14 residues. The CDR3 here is CASSVVAGESEQYF. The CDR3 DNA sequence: TGTGCCAGCAGTGTGGTAGCGGGAGAGTCCGAGCAGTACTTC.

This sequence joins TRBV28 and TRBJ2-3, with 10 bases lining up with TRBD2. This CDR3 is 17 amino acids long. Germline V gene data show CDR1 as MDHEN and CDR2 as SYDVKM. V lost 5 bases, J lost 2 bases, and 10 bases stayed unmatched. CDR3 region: CASSIRGLAGVTDTQYF. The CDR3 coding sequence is TGTGCCAGCAGTATACGTGGTCTAGCGGGGGTCACAGATACGCAGTATTTT.

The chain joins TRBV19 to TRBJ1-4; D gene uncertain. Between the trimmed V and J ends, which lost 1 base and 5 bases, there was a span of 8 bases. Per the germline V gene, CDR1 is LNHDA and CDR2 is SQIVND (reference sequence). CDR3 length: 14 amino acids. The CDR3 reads CASSIGQENEKLFF. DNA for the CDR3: TGTGCCAGTAGTATAGGTCAGGAAAATGAAAAACTGTTTTTT. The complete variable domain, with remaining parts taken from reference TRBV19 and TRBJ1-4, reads DGGITQSPKYLFRKEGQNVTLSCEQNLNHDAMYWYRQDPGQGLRLIYYSQIVNDFQKGDIAEGYSVSREKKESFPLTVTSAQKNPTAFYLCASSIGQENEKLFFGSGTQLSVL.

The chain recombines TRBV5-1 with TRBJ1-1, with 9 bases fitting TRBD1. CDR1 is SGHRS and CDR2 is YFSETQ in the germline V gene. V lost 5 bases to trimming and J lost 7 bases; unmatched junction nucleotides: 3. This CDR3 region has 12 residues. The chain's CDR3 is CASRVGQGEAFF. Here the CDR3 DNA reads TGCGCCAGCAGAGTGGGACAGGGTGAAGCTTTCTTT. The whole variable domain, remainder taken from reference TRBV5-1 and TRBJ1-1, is KAGVTQTPRYLIKTRGQQVTLSCSPISGHRSVSWYQQTPGQGLQFLFEYFSETQRNKGNFPGRFSGRQFSNSRSEMNVSTLELGDSALYLCASRVGQGEAFFGQGTRLTVV.

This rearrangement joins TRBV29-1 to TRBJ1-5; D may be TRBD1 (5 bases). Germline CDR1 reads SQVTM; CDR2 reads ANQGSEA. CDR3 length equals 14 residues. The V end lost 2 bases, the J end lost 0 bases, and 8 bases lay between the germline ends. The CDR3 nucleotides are TGCAGCGTTGAAACAGGTATTAGCAATCAGCCCCAGCATTTT. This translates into CSVETGISNQPQHF.

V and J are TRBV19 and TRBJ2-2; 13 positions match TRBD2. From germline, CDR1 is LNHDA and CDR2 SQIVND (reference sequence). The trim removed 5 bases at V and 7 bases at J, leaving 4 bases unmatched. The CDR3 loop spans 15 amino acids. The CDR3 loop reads CASSSLAGGVGELFF. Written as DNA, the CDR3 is TGTGCCAGTAGTTCACTAGCGGGAGGGGTCGGGGAGCTGTTTTTT.